The clone carrying this T cell receptor beta chain occurred a few times. Authors' processing steps: Researchers report that nucleated cell counts were estimated from reference gene primer amplification. Some clones are missing from TCRdb's copy, which holds only in-frame ones; the method was immunoSEQ multiplex PCR. D and trimming were read from the DNA, whereas the V and J calls and clone size are those reported in that table. Here the sample spans roughly 80,000 clones, 83% being singletons. The germline CDR1 and CDR2 sequences are LGHNA and YSLEER. J lost 4 bases, V lost 5 bases, and 8 bases had no gene match. CDR3 length: 15 residues. The entry originates in a study of blood T cell repertoires in COVID-19. Study at large: The United States, Italy and Spain provided the acute and convalescent COVID-19 samples.

The specimen sequenced was peripheral blood. The receptor was derived from a woman aged 55-70 years with acute or convalescent COVID-19. This rearrangement joins TRBV4-3 to TRBJ2-7, with TRBD2 matching over 10 bases. CDR3 region: CASSLLAGEGYEQYF. The DNA for the CDR3 is TGCGCCAGCAGCTTGCTAGCGGGGGAAGGGTACGAGCAGTACTTC.